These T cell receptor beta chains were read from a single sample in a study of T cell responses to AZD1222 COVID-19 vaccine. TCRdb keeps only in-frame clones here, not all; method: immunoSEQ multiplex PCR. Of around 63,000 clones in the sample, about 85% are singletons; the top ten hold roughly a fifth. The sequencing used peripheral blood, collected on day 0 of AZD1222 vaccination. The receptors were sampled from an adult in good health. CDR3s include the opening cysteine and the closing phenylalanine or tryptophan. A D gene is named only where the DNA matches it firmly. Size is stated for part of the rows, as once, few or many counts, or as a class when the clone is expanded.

DNA: TGTGCCAGCAGCCGTCACTCCCCGGCGGGTGGGGCCGGCCGTCATGGCTACACCTTC
CDR3: CASSRHSPAGGAGRHGYTF
J: TRBJ1-2
D: .
V: TRBV3-1/TRBV3-2
size: .

DNA: TGTGCCAGCAGGCCTGGGGCAGGAAACAATCAGCCCCAGCATTTT
CDR3: CASRPGAGNNQPQHF
J: TRBJ1-5
D: .
V: TRBV6-5
size: .

DNA: TGCGCCAGCAGCCTCCAGACAGGGTCGCGTTCACCCCTCCACTTT
CDR3: CASSLQTGSRSPLHF
J: TRBJ1-6
D: TRBD1
V: TRBV5-1
size: .

DNA: TGCGCCAGCCCGCCGCTTGCGGTAGCCTACGAGCAGTACTTC
CDR3: CASPPLAVAYEQYF
J: TRBJ2-7
D: .
V: TRBV10-1
size: .

DNA: TGCGCCAGCCGCCCTGTCGCCGGCAAAGTTTGGGAGCAGTTCTTC
CDR3: CASRPVAGKVWEQFF
J: TRBJ2-1
D: .
V: TRBV5-1
size: .

DNA: TGTGCCAGCAGCTTAGGACCAGGGAAGAGCTACACCTTC
CDR3: CASSLGPGKSYTF
J: TRBJ1-2
D: .
V: TRBV6-5
size: few

DNA: TGTGCCAGCAACAATCGCCCCCCCGGGACAATCTCCTTTGGAGATACGCAGTATTTT
CDR3: CASNNRPPGTISFGDTQYF
J: TRBJ2-3
D: .
V: TRBV28
size: .

DNA: TGTGCCAGCAGCGCCCGGGGTGGGGACACCATATATTTT
CDR3: CASSARGGDTIYF
J: TRBJ1-3
D: .
V: TRBV9
size: once

DNA: TGTGCCAGCAGTGAAGCTGGGTCGAAGTTCCAAGCTTTCTTT
CDR3: CASSEAGSKFQAFF
J: TRBJ1-1
D: .
V: TRBV6-1
size: .

DNA: TGTGCCAGCAGCTTAAATATAGGGGCAGATACGCAGTATTTT
CDR3: CASSLNIGADTQYF
J: TRBJ2-3
D: .
V: TRBV7-9
size: few

DNA: TGTGCCAGCAGCTTAGCTGAGACAGCCAATCAGCCCCAGCATTTT
CDR3: CASSLAETANQPQHF
J: TRBJ1-5
D: .
V: TRBV7-8
size: .

DNA: TGTGCCAGTAGTAGCTCCCCATCTGGGGCCAACGTCCTGACTTTC
CDR3: CASSSSPSGANVLTF
J: TRBJ2-6
D: .
V: TRBV6-5
size: .

DNA: TGTGCCTCGCGCCGGGACGGCGACACTGAAGCTTTCTTT
CDR3: CASRRDGDTEAFF
J: TRBJ1-1
D: .
V: TRBV11-3
size: .

DNA: TGTGCCAGCAGCGCCCCGTATCGACAGGCCCCTGGAAACACCATATATTTT
CDR3: CASSAPYRQAPGNTIYF
J: TRBJ1-3
D: .
V: TRBV7-6
size: .

DNA: TGTGCCAGCAGTTACCCCGGCGGAGGGGACTATGGCTACACCTTC
CDR3: CASSYPGGGDYGYTF
J: TRBJ1-2
D: .
V: TRBV6-6
size: .

DNA: TGTGCCAGCAGTGTTTATCAGGGGGCTGATGGCTATGGCTACACCTTC
CDR3: CASSVYQGADGYGYTF
J: TRBJ1-2
D: TRBD1
V: TRBV6-1
size: .

DNA: TGTGCCAGTAGTACCGGACTAGCGGGGGGCGGGGAGCTGTTTTTT
CDR3: CASSTGLAGGGELFF
J: TRBJ2-2
D: TRBD2
V: TRBV19
size: .

DNA: TGTGCCATCAGTGAAAACAGGATGACTGGAAACACCATATATTTT
CDR3: CAISENRMTGNTIYF
J: TRBJ1-3
D: .
V: TRBV10-3
size: .

DNA: TGTGCCAGCAGCGTAGGACCCTCTACCCACGGGAGCTCCTACGAGCAGTACTTC
CDR3: CASSVGPSTHGSSYEQYF
J: TRBJ2-7
D: .
V: TRBV9
size: .

DNA: TGTGCCAGCAACCAAGACAGGGACTATGGCTACACCTTC
CDR3: CASNQDRDYGYTF
J: TRBJ1-2
D: TRBD1
V: TRBV2
size: .

DNA: TGTGCCAGCAGGCCGACGAACGGTATCAATCAGCCCCAGCATTTT
CDR3: CASRPTNGINQPQHF
J: TRBJ1-5
D: .
V: TRBV28
size: .

DNA: TGTGCCAGCAGGACGACCTGGGGAACTAATGAAAAACTGTTTTTT
CDR3: CASRTTWGTNEKLFF
J: TRBJ1-4
D: .
V: TRBV28
size: .

DNA: TGTGCCAGTAGGGAAAGAGGGACAGGGGGTGAAAAACTGTTTTTT
CDR3: CASRERGTGGEKLFF
J: TRBJ1-4
D: TRBD1
V: TRBV19
size: .

DNA: TGTGCCAGCAGCCCAGATCCAAGGGGGCGGGAAAAACTGTTTTTT
CDR3: CASSPDPRGREKLFF
J: TRBJ1-4
D: TRBD1
V: TRBV3-1/TRBV3-2
size: .

DNA: TGTGCCAGCTCACCTGGTCAAGAGACCCAGTACTTC
CDR3: CASSPGQETQYF
J: TRBJ2-5
D: .
V: TRBV18
size: .

DNA: TGCAGTGCTAGAGACGCCTATGGCTACACCTTC
CDR3: CSARDAYGYTF
J: TRBJ1-2
D: .
V: TRBV20-1
size: once

DNA: TGTGCCAGCAGTGAACGAAGGCCCGCGAACACCGGGGAGCTGTTTTTT
CDR3: CASSERRPANTGELFF
J: TRBJ2-2
D: .
V: TRBV2
size: .

DNA: TGTGCCAGCAGTTTAAGAGACAGAAACTATGGCTACACCTTC
CDR3: CASSLRDRNYGYTF
J: TRBJ1-2
D: .
V: TRBV27
size: .

DNA: TGTGCCAGCAGCTTGGGACAGGGGGCTTGGAACGAGCAGTACTTC
CDR3: CASSLGQGAWNEQYF
J: TRBJ2-7
D: TRBD1
V: TRBV7-2
size: .

DNA: TGCGCCAGCAGCCCCGGAAGCGGGAGCTCTGGAAACACCATATATTTT
CDR3: CASSPGSGSSGNTIYF
J: TRBJ1-3
D: .
V: TRBV5-1
size: .

DNA: TGTGCCAGTAGTATAGGCCCCCGGGACAGGTTCTATAGCAATCAGCCCCAGCATTTT
CDR3: CASSIGPRDRFYSNQPQHF
J: TRBJ1-5
D: TRBD1
V: TRBV19
size: .

DNA: TGTGCCACCAGTCTGTCAGGGGGAGAGACCCAGTACTTC
CDR3: CATSLSGGETQYF
J: TRBJ2-5
D: TRBD1
V: TRBV24-1
size: .

DNA: TGTGCCAGCTCACGATCGTACTATCAGCCCCAGCATTTT
CDR3: CASSRSYYQPQHF
J: TRBJ1-5
D: .
V: TRBV18
size: .